This T cell receptor (beta chain) was found in a study of human T cells and chemical hapten exposure. Study-wide findings and caveats: Significantly greater numbers of large CDR3 similarity clusters came from expanded TCRs than from controls.

Time point of the sample: patch test 2, 6 weeks after DPC sensitization. This sample's treatment: therapeutic diphenylcyclopropenone sensitization with weekly scalp DPC. Authors' data handling: A per-sample median of around 100,000 TCRs was observed, with a range of roughly 20,000 to 690,600. One entry per CDR3 protein, called by TCRdb with MiXCR from the RACE reads. The V and J calls follow TCRdb's processing rather than the paper's. In the table there are some 100,000 distinct CDR3 sequences, 9.2% of which are singletons. In germline, CDR1 is SGHKS, CDR2 YYEKEE (reference sequence). CDR3 length equals 16 residues. The V and J ends lost 1 base and 0 bases respectively, with 13 bases between them. This clonotype was detected many times. Its matching antigen is unknown.

The starting material was whole blood, obtained in connection with sensitization to the hapten diphenylcyclopropenone (DPC). J is TRBJ1-1 and V is TRBV5-5; perhaps TRBD1 as D (5 bases). This clonotype originated in a woman aged 40 to 55 with alopecia areata. Some clones in this sample may be carry-over from other donors' samples. DNA of the CDR3: TGTGCCAGCAGCTTGAGAGGGGCGGATATGAACACTGAAGCTTTCTTT. Its translation is CASSLRGADMNTEAFF.